A selection of T cell receptor beta chains follows, all from one sample in a study of T cells after yellow fever vaccination. TCRdb called the 5' RACE reads again in MiXCR, with one record for every CDR3 protein. This table holds 500,000 to 650,000 distinct CDR3 sequences, over 9% found once. This specimen consisted of PBMCs, obtained on the day of the yellow fever booster vaccination. Every receptor here comes from a man under 40 who received the YFV17D yellow fever vaccine. CDR3s include the opening cysteine and the closing phenylalanine or tryptophan. A D gene is named only where the DNA matches it firmly. Only some rows state a clone size, as once, few, many or a class for expanded clones.

abundance: -
v_gene: TRBV29-1
j_gene: TRBJ1-2
d_gene: -
CDR3nt: TGCAGCGTTGAACGGACCGACGGCCGCTATGGCTACACCTTC
CDR3aa: CSVERTDGRYGYTF

abundance: -
v_gene: TRBV19
j_gene: TRBJ2-1
d_gene: TRBD2
CDR3nt: TGTGCCAGTAGTATAGCGGGAGGGCCCCCCTACAATGAGCAGTTCTTC
CDR3aa: CASSIAGGPPYNEQFF

abundance: few
v_gene: TRBV20-1
j_gene: TRBJ2-7
d_gene: -
CDR3nt: TGCAGTGTATCGATGGCGGCGGCGAACGAGCAGTACTTC
CDR3aa: CSVSMAAANEQYF

abundance: few
v_gene: TRBV6-2/TRBV6-3
j_gene: TRBJ2-3
d_gene: -
CDR3nt: TGTGCCAGCAGTTATGGTTCCGGACTTAGAGCCGCAGATACGCAGTATTTT
CDR3aa: CASSYGSGLRAADTQYF

abundance: many
v_gene: TRBV30
j_gene: TRBJ2-7
d_gene: TRBD2
CDR3nt: TGTGCCGGATCCGGGAGGGCGTCCTACGAGCAGTACTTC
CDR3aa: CAGSGRASYEQYF

abundance: few
v_gene: TRBV30
j_gene: TRBJ2-7
d_gene: -
CDR3nt: TGTGCCTGGAGTAGGCAGGTAGACGAGCAGTACTTC
CDR3aa: CAWSRQVDEQYF

abundance: few
v_gene: TRBV20-1
j_gene: TRBJ1-1
d_gene: TRBD1
CDR3nt: TGCAGTGCCCCAAGGGGGCCTGAAGCTTTCTTT
CDR3aa: CSAPRGPEAFF

abundance: -
v_gene: TRBV7-8
j_gene: TRBJ2-2
d_gene: -
CDR3nt: TGTGCCAGCAGCTTACAGGACCGATACACCGGGGAGCTGTTTTTT
CDR3aa: CASSLQDRYTGELFF

abundance: -
v_gene: TRBV5-4
j_gene: TRBJ2-3
d_gene: TRBD2
CDR3nt: TGTGCCAGCAGCCTACCGGGACTAGCGGCCGGCACAGATACGCAGTATTTT
CDR3aa: CASSLPGLAAGTDTQYF

abundance: few
v_gene: TRBV5-1
j_gene: TRBJ2-3
d_gene: TRBD2
CDR3nt: TGCGCCAGCCGAGGAGGTGAGCGGGAGGACGCAGATACGCAGTATTTT
CDR3aa: CASRGGEREDADTQYF

abundance: few
v_gene: TRBV7-3
j_gene: TRBJ2-7
d_gene: TRBD1
CDR3nt: TGTGCCAGCAGCTCCAACAGGGGACAAGAGTACGAGCAGTACTTC
CDR3aa: CASSSNRGQEYEQYF

abundance: few
v_gene: TRBV6-2/TRBV6-3
j_gene: TRBJ2-7
d_gene: -
CDR3nt: TGTGCCAGCAGGGAATTTAGCAGGAGCTCCTACGAGCAGTACTTC
CDR3aa: CASREFSRSSYEQYF

abundance: -
v_gene: TRBV6-5
j_gene: TRBJ2-1
d_gene: -
CDR3nt: TGTGCCAGCAGTTACATGCCGGACTACAATGAGCAGTTCTTC
CDR3aa: CASSYMPDYNEQFF

abundance: few
v_gene: TRBV28
j_gene: TRBJ1-2
d_gene: -
CDR3nt: TGTGCCAGCAAGTGGCGATCAGGGGACGGCTACACCTTC
CDR3aa: CASKWRSGDGYTF

abundance: -
v_gene: TRBV7-2
j_gene: TRBJ2-1
d_gene: TRBD1
CDR3nt: TGTGCCAGCAGCATTCCGGGACAGGGCATAGTCAATGAGCAGTTCTTC
CDR3aa: CASSIPGQGIVNEQFF

abundance: few
v_gene: TRBV7-7
j_gene: TRBJ2-3
d_gene: TRBD1
CDR3nt: TGTGCCAGCAGCCAAATAGAAGCAGGGACAGGGCCCACAGATACGCAGTATTTT
CDR3aa: CASSQIEAGTGPTDTQYF

abundance: many
v_gene: TRBV25-1
j_gene: TRBJ1-4
d_gene: TRBD1
CDR3nt: TGTGCCAGCAGTGAATCCCTCACGGACAGGGTTAGGCTGTTTTTT
CDR3aa: CASSESLTDRVRLFF

abundance: -
v_gene: TRBV7-9
j_gene: TRBJ1-4
d_gene: -
CDR3nt: TGTGCCAGCAGCTTAGGGGTTCAGGGATCGGAAAAACTGTTTTTT
CDR3aa: CASSLGVQGSEKLFF

abundance: -
v_gene: TRBV7-9
j_gene: TRBJ1-2
d_gene: TRBD1
CDR3nt: TGTGCCAGCAGCAATGCAGGGGGGTATGGCTACACCTTC
CDR3aa: CASSNAGGYGYTF

abundance: few
v_gene: TRBV20-1
j_gene: TRBJ2-3
d_gene: TRBD1
CDR3nt: TGCAGTGCTCAGGGGGAGCTAGGCACAGATACGCAGTATTTT
CDR3aa: CSAQGELGTDTQYF

abundance: -
v_gene: TRBV27
j_gene: TRBJ2-7
d_gene: -
CDR3nt: TGTGCCAGCAGTTCAAGGTTCGGGGACCCTCTTTACGAGCAGTACTTC
CDR3aa: CASSSRFGDPLYEQYF

abundance: -
v_gene: TRBV4-2
j_gene: TRBJ2-3
d_gene: -
CDR3nt: TGTGCCAGCAGCCAAGAAGAGACATCCGCTAGCACAGATACGCAGTATTTT
CDR3aa: CASSQEETSASTDTQYF

abundance: few
v_gene: TRBV27
j_gene: TRBJ1-2
d_gene: -
CDR3nt: TGTGCCAGCGGCACCAGCTATGGCTACACCTTC
CDR3aa: CASGTSYGYTF

abundance: few
v_gene: TRBV13
j_gene: TRBJ2-7
d_gene: -
CDR3nt: TGTGCCAGCAAGGAGGTAGGGGGGGGTAACGAGCAGTACTTC
CDR3aa: CASKEVGGGNEQYF

abundance: few
v_gene: TRBV7-8
j_gene: TRBJ2-1
d_gene: -
CDR3nt: TGTGCCAGCAGCTTAGAGGTCGGCACCCCGACCTACAATGAGCAGTTCTTC
CDR3aa: CASSLEVGTPTYNEQFF

abundance: few
v_gene: TRBV11-3
j_gene: TRBJ2-4
d_gene: -
CDR3nt: TGTGCCAGCAGTGCGACAGCCAAAAACATTCAGTACTTC
CDR3aa: CASSATAKNIQYF

abundance: -
v_gene: TRBV30
j_gene: TRBJ1-2
d_gene: -
CDR3nt: TGTGCCTGGAGGCCCAGGGAGAGGTCCTATGGCTACACCTTC
CDR3aa: CAWRPRERSYGYTF

abundance: -
v_gene: TRBV7-2
j_gene: TRBJ2-5
d_gene: TRBD2
CDR3nt: TGTGCCAGCAGCTTCGGGAGCGGGAGGGCCGTGGAGACCCAGTACTTC
CDR3aa: CASSFGSGRAVETQYF

abundance: few
v_gene: TRBV9
j_gene: TRBJ2-1
d_gene: TRBD1
CDR3nt: TGTGCCAGCAGCGTAGAATGGACAGGAAACTACAATGAGCAGTTCTTC
CDR3aa: CASSVEWTGNYNEQFF

abundance: -
v_gene: TRBV28
j_gene: TRBJ2-5
d_gene: -
CDR3nt: TGTGCCAGCACTCGGGTAAAGGTGGTCGCGGAGACCCAGTACTTC
CDR3aa: CASTRVKVVAETQYF

abundance: -
v_gene: TRBV30
j_gene: TRBJ1-2
d_gene: -
CDR3nt: TGTGCCTGGAGTGTGCTCAGCGACTATGGCTACACCTTC
CDR3aa: CAWSVLSDYGYTF

abundance: few
v_gene: TRBV5-1
j_gene: TRBJ2-1
d_gene: -
CDR3nt: TGCGCCAGCAGCTTGACCCGGGCCTTGGTTTACAATGAGCAGTTCTTC
CDR3aa: CASSLTRALVYNEQFF

abundance: -
v_gene: TRBV6-1
j_gene: TRBJ2-1
d_gene: TRBD1
CDR3nt: TGTGCCAGCACGACAGGGGGGGACAATGAGCAGTTCTTC
CDR3aa: CASTTGGDNEQFF

abundance: -
v_gene: TRBV5-6
j_gene: TRBJ2-5
d_gene: -
CDR3nt: TGTGCCAGCAGCCTCTGGGACACCCTCTCAGGGGAGACCCAGTACTTC
CDR3aa: CASSLWDTLSGETQYF

abundance: -
v_gene: TRBV7-8
j_gene: TRBJ2-2
d_gene: -
CDR3nt: TGTGCCAGCAGCTTAGATCTCGGGGAGCTGTTTTTT
CDR3aa: CASSLDLGELFF

abundance: few
v_gene: TRBV5-1
j_gene: TRBJ2-5
d_gene: -
CDR3nt: TGCGCCAGCAGCTTAATGGGAGAGGTGCGAGAGACCCAGTACTTC
CDR3aa: CASSLMGEVRETQYF

abundance: -
v_gene: TRBV7-9
j_gene: TRBJ2-3
d_gene: -
CDR3nt: TGTGCCAGCAGCGCGACCCGCAAAGATACGCAGTATTTT
CDR3aa: CASSATRKDTQYF

abundance: -
v_gene: TRBV24-1
j_gene: TRBJ2-3
d_gene: -
CDR3nt: TGTGCCACCAGTGATTTCGGACAGACAAACACAGATACGCAGTATTTT
CDR3aa: CATSDFGQTNTDTQYF

abundance: -
v_gene: TRBV24-1
j_gene: TRBJ2-1
d_gene: -
CDR3nt: TGTGCCACCAGTGACTCCCGGGCTAGCGACTACAATGAGCAGTTCTTC
CDR3aa: CATSDSRASDYNEQFF

abundance: -
v_gene: TRBV30
j_gene: TRBJ1-3
d_gene: -
CDR3nt: TGTGCCTGGAGGAGAAGGAGCTTCTCTGGAAACACCATATATTTT
CDR3aa: CAWRRRSFSGNTIYF